This T cell receptor beta chain was identified in a study of shared clonotypes between healthy human individuals. Germline V CDR1 and CDR2: MNHEY, SVGAGI. This CDR3 comprises 15 residues. V gave up 6 bases and J gave up 4 bases; unmatched junction bases: 10. The method was immunoSEQ multiplex PCR; TCRdb's version includes in-frame clones alone and lacks a portion of them. The repertoire has some 480,000 clones, around 80% of them found once; the top ten carry roughly 12%. The chain recombines TRBV6-5 with TRBJ2-3, with TRBD1 matching over 7 bases. Specimen: PBMCs. This clonotype originated in a middle-aged woman in good health. Some clones in this sample may be carry-over from other donors' samples. The CDR3 loop is CASRYDRAYSDTQYF. The CDR3 coding sequence is TGTGCCAGCAGATACGACAGGGCGTATTCAGATACGCAGTATTTT.